Listed here is a single T cell receptor beta chain. The source of the sample is a study of control samples from healthy donors and cancer patients. The method was immunoSEQ multiplex PCR; TCRdb's version includes in-frame clones alone and lacks a portion of them. The repertoire holds about 150,000 clones, 80% to 95% seen once, with roughly 6.2% in the top ten. Material for sequencing was blood. This TCR derives from a man in his late teens or twenties in good health.

CDR3 amino acids: CAWRTGLSGANVLTF. The CDR3 DNA is TGTGCCTGGAGGACAGGGCTCTCTGGGGCCAACGTCCTGACTTTC. The genes are TRBV30 and TRBJ2-6; the match to TRBD1 covers 7 bases. J was trimmed by 0 bases and V by 3 bases; bases with no gene match: 2. The CDR3 spans 15 residues. Germline values: CDR1 GTSNPN, CDR2 SVGIG (reference sequence).